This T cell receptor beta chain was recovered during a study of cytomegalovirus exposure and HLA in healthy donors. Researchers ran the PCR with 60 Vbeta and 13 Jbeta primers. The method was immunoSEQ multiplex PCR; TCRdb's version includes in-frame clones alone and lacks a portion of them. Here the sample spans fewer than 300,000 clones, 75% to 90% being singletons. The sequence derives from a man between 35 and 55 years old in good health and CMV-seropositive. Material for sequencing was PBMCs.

The CDR3 region is CASSGGWGPQHF. CDR3 sequence (DNA): TGTGCCAGTAGTGGAGGGTGGGGGCCCCAGCATTTT. V is TRBV19 and J is TRBJ1-5; D remains ambiguous. This CDR3 spans 12 amino acids. The V gene's germline CDR1 is LNHDA and CDR2 SQIVND (reference sequence). The V end was cut by 5 bases, the J end by 9 bases, with 11 bases between.